What follows is one T cell receptor (beta chain) and its context. Its antigen is as yet unknown. These data originate in a study of T cell responses to AZD1222 COVID-19 vaccine. General study findings and limits: Reports indicate that nearly half of spike-specific TCRs are directed at unmutated variant regions. Repertoires in all cases were sampled only once the peak T cell response had passed. Donors skewed white British and female; clonal diversity was possibly underestimated.

The table came from immunoSEQ multiplex PCR; TCRdb's copy has only in-frame clones and leaves some out. There are 100,000 to 150,000 clones in the sample; approximately 88% occur only once, and 4.5% to 6% lies in the top ten. Trimming removed 4 bases at V and 8 bases at J, with 16 bases between. The length of the CDR3 is 14 residues. CDR1 is KGHDR and CDR2 is SFDVKD in the germline V gene. This chain uses TRBV24-1 with TRBJ1-2; D possibly corresponds to TRBD1 (5 bases). This TCR was sampled from an adult in good health. The sequences come from peripheral blood, collected on day 0 of AZD1222 vaccination. As DNA, the CDR3 is TGTGCCACCAGTGACGGGACCTCCTCTCTGGGCTACACCTTC. Translating it yields CATSDGTSSLGYTF.